A single sample gave rise to the 26 T cell receptor beta chains below, sequenced in a study of cytomegalovirus exposure and HLA in healthy donors. Here immunoSEQ multiplex PCR was the method, and the copy in TCRdb shows in-frame clones only, minus some. The table has over 100,000 clones, 80% to 90% seen once. Source material: PBMCs. The receptors were sampled from a woman aged 18-29 years in good health and CMV-seronegative.

This clone was recorded once. This chain links TRBV28 with TRBJ2-2; 7 positions match TRBD2. This CDR3 has 13 amino acids. Germline assignment: CDR1 MDHEN and CDR2 SYDVKM. The V gene end was trimmed by 11 bases and the J gene end by 0 bases; junction bases not matched to a gene: 3. This chain's CDR3 is CAGGGPNTGELFF. In nucleotides, the CDR3 is TGTGCCGGCGGGGGTCCGAACACCGGGGAGCTGTTTTTT.

Points on this clone: The junction does not match germline at one end; this may be a read error. The chain has TRBV19 and TRBJ1-3; tentatively, D is TRBD1 (5 bases). Germline V lookup: CDR1 LNHDA, CDR2 SQIVND (reference sequence). This CDR3 contains 17 residues. This CDR3 is CASTRRTISGAGNTIYF. The CDR3 DNA reads TGTGCCAGTACTCGGAGAACGATATCTGGGGCTGGGAACACCATATATTTT.

V gene TRBV5-1 combines with J gene TRBJ1-1, with D perhaps TRBD1 (5 bases). The CDR3 covers 13 residues. The germline V gene encodes CDR1 SGHRS and CDR2 YFSETQ. V lost 9 bases and J 1 base, leaving 13 bases between the germline ends. The CDR3 DNA follows: TGCGCCACCGCAGGTCAGGGGAACACTGAAGCTTTCTTT. Translating it yields CATAGQGNTEAFF.

The J gene is TRBJ2-1, the V gene TRBV5-1, with 11 bases matching TRBD2. The CDR3 is made up of 13 amino acids. CDR1 is SGHRS, CDR2 YFSETQ, per germline. V shed 7 bases, J shed 6 bases, and the junction held 3 bases outside the gene matches. The CDR3 is CASELAGANEQFF. The CDR3 DNA reads as TGCGCCAGCGAACTAGCGGGGGCCAATGAGCAGTTCTTC.

The V and J genes are TRBV6-6 and TRBJ1-3; weak D call: TRBD1 (5 bases). V was cut by 0 bases and J by 2 bases, with 8 bases left in between. Germline V gene sequence: CDR1 MNHNY, CDR2 SVGAGI (reference sequence). This CDR3 comprises 15 residues. The CDR3, as DNA: TGTGCCAGCAGTTACTCGGCAGGGCCTGGAAACACCATATATTTT. This codes for CASSYSAGPGNTIYF.

V usage is TRBV10-1 and J usage is TRBJ2-1, with D unclear. Germline V gene lookup returns CDR1 WNHNN and CDR2 SYGVQD (reference sequence). The ends were cut back, 4 bases at V and 0 bases at J, with 4 bases in the middle. The CDR3 is made up of 13 amino acids. CDR3 nucleotides: TGCGCCAGCAGTGGGAGCTCCTACAATGAGCAGTTCTTC. Translation: CASSGSSYNEQFF.

The chain has TRBV5-1 and TRBJ1-2; TRBD1 agrees at 7 bases. V lost 4 bases and J lost 2; bases outside the gene matches: 5. CDR1 and CDR2 from the germline V gene are SGHRS and YFSETQ. CDR3 length: 14 amino acids. The CDR3 here is CASSGLQGNYGYTF. The CDR3 nucleotides are TGCGCCAGCAGCGGACTACAGGGGAACTATGGCTACACCTTC.

Of note for this clone: Its ends do not fully match the called genes, so a read error is possible. V and J are TRBV16 and TRBJ2-7; possible D gene TRBD2, 6 bases. The CDR3 runs 12 residues. The germline V gene encodes CDR1 KGHSY and CDR2 FQNENV. As DNA, the CDR3 is TGTGCCAGCAGCGGCCGGACGCTTAGGAGGGACTTC. It translates to CASSGRTLRRDF.

The rearrangement uses TRBV7-9 and TRBJ2-2, with no clear D. The V gene lost 2 bases and the J gene lost 8 bases, with 15 bases spanning the gap. The CDR3 runs to 15 residues. Germline loops: CDR1 SEHNR, CDR2 FQNEAQ (reference sequence). CDR3 DNA: TGTGCCAGCAGCTTATCGGAAGCTCGACTGGGGGAGCTGTTTTTT. Translating it yields CASSLSEARLGELFF. Complete variable domain (other parts from reference TRBV7-9 and TRBJ2-2): DTGVSQNPRHKITKRGQNVTFRCDPISEHNRLYWYRQTLGQGPEFLTYFQNEAQLEKSRLLSDRFSAERPKGSFSTLEIQRTEQGDSAMYLCASSLSEARLGELFFGEGSRLTVL.

The chain joins TRBV5-1 to TRBJ2-7; D possibly corresponds to TRBD2 (6 bases). CDR3 size: 16 residues. V was cut by 4 bases and J by 1 base, with 18 bases left in between. Per the germline V gene, CDR1 is SGHRS and CDR2 is YFSETQ. The CDR3 loop is CASSRGRGASSYEQYF. In DNA form, the CDR3 reads TGCGCCAGCAGCCGGGGCCGCGGGGCCAGTTCCTACGAGCAGTACTTC.

The J gene is TRBJ2-1, the V gene TRBV28, with D hard to call. Deletions cut 6 bases from V and 6 bases from J, with 9 bases between. CDR1 and CDR2 from the germline V gene are MDHEN and SYDVKM. This CDR3 contains 12 residues. The CDR3 DNA reads as TGTGCCAGCAGGTCTCACGGCAATGAGCAGTTCTTC. This codes for CASRSHGNEQFF.

The chain employs TRBV5-4 and TRBJ1-6, with 8 positions matching TRBD1. The CDR3 totals 16 residues. Germline CDR1 SGHNT, CDR2 YYREEE (reference sequence). After removal of 1 base from V and 6 bases from J, the junction contained 6 bases not matched to a gene. The CDR3 loop reads CASSLQGARINSPLHF. The DNA of the CDR3 is TGTGCCAGCAGCTTGCAGGGGGCGCGTATTAATTCACCCCTCCACTTT.

This rearrangement joins TRBV6-6 to TRBJ1-1; tentative D call: TRBD1 (6 bases). With 3 bases removed from V and 0 bases from J, the gap between germline ends came to 11 bases. Germline CDR1 reads MNHNY; CDR2 reads SVGAGI (reference sequence). The CDR3 loop spans 15 amino acids. CDR3 loop: CASSYEQGLNTEAFF. The CDR3 nucleotides are TGTGCCAGCAGTTATGAACAGGGCCTGAACACTGAAGCTTTCTTT.

This clone showed up just once. The chain couples TRBV5-4 to TRBJ1-3; 7 nucleotides line up with TRBD1. CDR3 length: 17 residues. V was pared by 4 bases and J by 0 bases, with 10 bases of the junction left unmatched. The germline gives CDR1 SGHNT, CDR2 YYREEE (reference sequence). The chain's CDR3 is CASSQSSTGISGNTIYF. In DNA, the CDR3 is TGTGCCAGCAGCCAGTCCTCGACAGGGATCTCTGGAAACACCATATATTTT.

The chain employs TRBV6-6 and TRBJ1-1; tentative D call: TRBD1 (6 bases). Germline CDR1 MNHNY, CDR2 SVGAGI (reference sequence). The CDR3 loop spans 15 amino acids. V was trimmed by 1 base and J by 5 bases, leaving 14 bases between them. The CDR3 DNA reads TGTGCCAGCAGTTACTATGGGGGCTCCTCTACTGAAGCTTTCTTT. Protein sequence: CASSYYGGSSTEAFF.

The gene calls are TRBV7-8 and TRBJ2-1; TRBD2 agrees at 8 bases. The CDR3 covers 14 residues. Germline V CDR1 and CDR2: SGHVS, FQNEAQ. V gave up 1 base and J gave up 8 bases; unmatched junction bases: 4. The chain's CDR3 is CASSLVGGAHEQFF. The DNA for the CDR3 is TGTGCCAGCAGCTTAGTCGGGGGGGCCCATGAGCAGTTCTTC. The entire variable domain, with the rest obtained from reference TRBV7-8 and TRBJ2-1, is as follows: GAGVSQSPRYKVAKRGQDVALRCDPISGHVSLFWYQQALGQGPEFLTYFQNEAQLDKSGLPSDRFFAERPEGSVSTLKIQRTQQEDSAVYLCASSLVGGAHEQFFGPGTRLTVL.

The V gene is TRBV6-5, the J gene TRBJ1-2; 9 bases are shared with TRBD1. The CDR3 spans 14 residues. CDR1 is MNHEY, CDR2 SVGAGI, per germline. Trimming at V came to 2 bases and at J to 7 bases, leaving 5 bases not matched to a gene. The CDR3 DNA reads as TGTGCCAGCAGTTACCAACAGGGGGCAGGTGGCTACACCTTC. It codes for CASSYQQGAGGYTF.

CDR3 residues: CASSLEPPRTDTQYF. The CDR3 coding sequence is TGCGCCAGCAGCTTGGAGCCGCCCCGCACAGATACGCAGTATTTT. The chain combines TRBV5-1 with TRBJ2-3; D remains ambiguous. The CDR3 has 15 residues. V shed 0 bases and J shed 1 base, with 9 bases lying between them. Germline V lookup: CDR1 SGHRS, CDR2 YFSETQ. Using reference TRBV5-1 and TRBJ2-3 for the parts outside the CDR3, the full variable domain is KAGVTQTPRYLIKTRGQQVTLSCSPISGHRSVSWYQQTPGQGLQFLFEYFSETQRNKGNFPGRFSGRQFSNSRSEMNVSTLELGDSALYLCASSLEPPRTDTQYFGPGTRLTVL.

The chain has TRBV6-1 and TRBJ1-2, with a weak D call TRBD1 (5 bases). The CDR3 runs 17 residues. From germline, CDR1 is MNHNS and CDR2 SASEGT. Trimming removed 3 bases from V and 5 bases from J, with 22 bases in between. CDR3 sequence (DNA): TGTGCCAGCAGTGATTCTCCAGGGTTTACATTTTCGTATGGCTACACCTTC. Translated: CASSDSPGFTFSYGYTF.

This chain links TRBV29-1 with TRBJ1-2; TRBD1 aligns across 8 bases. The CDR3 contains 12 residues. The V segment lost 5 bases and the J segment 8 bases; nucleotides outside the gene matches: 7. Per the germline V gene, CDR1 is SQVTM and CDR2 is ANQGSEA. The CDR3 sequence is CSVRPDRDGYTF. The CDR3 DNA reads TGCAGCGTTCGTCCGGACAGGGACGGCTACACCTTC.

V gene TRBV5-1 combines with J gene TRBJ1-2; 12 bases map to TRBD1. The J segment lost 7 bases and the V segment lost 4 bases, leaving 11 bases of the junction unmatched. The CDR3 has 16 amino acids. Germline CDR1 is SGHRS and CDR2 is YFSETQ. CDR3 nucleotide sequence: TGCGCCAGCAGCCAGGGACAGGGGGCTCTCTTGAGTGGCTACACCTTC. Translation gives CASSQGQGALLSGYTF.

The chain employs TRBV5-1 and TRBJ1-1; possibly TRBD1 for D (5 bases). Germline V gene sequence: CDR1 SGHRS, CDR2 YFSETQ. This CDR3 spans 15 amino acids. Trimming removed 6 bases from V and 0 bases from J, with 15 bases in between. The CDR3 region is CASTPGTGLNTEAFF. CDR3 bases: TGCGCCAGCACCCCGGGCACAGGCTTGAACACTGAAGCTTTCTTT.

The chain couples TRBV27 to TRBJ2-7; 7 bases line up with TRBD1. There are 19 residues in the CDR3. The ends lost 6 bases at V and 4 bases at J; junction bases unmatched: 24. Germline assignment: CDR1 MNHEY and CDR2 SMNVEV (reference sequence). The CDR3 is CASRMTVFKTTGWVYEQYF. For the CDR3, the DNA is TGTGCCAGCAGGATGACAGTTTTCAAGACGACAGGGTGGGTGTACGAGCAGTACTTC.

V is TRBV6-1 and J is TRBJ1-5; D is undetermined. CDR3 length equals 13 residues. CDR1 is MNHNS and CDR2 is SASEGT in the germline V gene. V gave up 2 bases and J gave up 5 bases, with 7 bases separating them. This CDR3 reads CASSEPVYQPQHF. The DNA of the CDR3 is TGTGCCAGCAGTGAACCGGTATATCAGCCCCAGCATTTT.

The rearrangement uses TRBV6-1 and TRBJ1-4, with TRBD1 identical over 7 bases. The trim removed 5 bases at V and 3 bases at J, leaving 6 bases unmatched. This CDR3 has 15 amino acids. Germline V CDR1 and CDR2: MNHNS, SASEGT. Here the CDR3 DNA reads TGTGCCAGCAGTTCCCAGGGGGACGCTAATGAAAAACTGTTTTTT. Amino acids: CASSSQGDANEKLFF.

The CDR3 region is CASSERPGGGVDEQYF. For the CDR3, the DNA is TGTGCCAGCAGTGAAAGACCGGGAGGAGGGGTGGACGAGCAGTACTTC. The J gene is TRBJ2-7, the V gene TRBV6-1; TRBD2 aligns across 7 bases. The V segment lost 2 bases and the J segment 5 bases; nucleotides outside the gene matches: 12. Germline CDR1 is MNHNS and CDR2 is SASEGT. CDR3 length: 16 residues.